Reported below is one T cell receptor (beta chain). This clonotype has a handful of counts. Its antigen is unknown. It has no much larger one-base neighbor in the sample; base qualities were not kept. Preparation of the library involved PCR. Sequenced using an Illumina HiSeq 2500. To normalize quantification of the TCRbeta repertoire, the TCR libraries were built with molecular barcoding that relied on unique molecular identifiers. TCRdb reanalyzed the raw reads on its own, using fastp at Q25 for trimming and MiXCR for clone calling, and kept in-frame beta chains. Rows matching on CDR3 protein sequence are summarized as one entry with the most common DNA and genes. For this sample there are about 500,000 distinct CDR3 sequences; 32% appear just once. The biggest ten clones account for 2% to 2.5% of the sample. These data are taken from a study of T-cell reconstitution after alpha-beta-depleted transplantation in children (dated by TCRdb to the mid-2010s). With respect to the entire study: The study quantitatively tracked T-cell immune reconstitution after TCRalphabeta/CD19-depleted allogeneic hematopoietic cell transplantation in children using TCR repertoire profiling.

The CDR3 covers 15 residues, taking in both the cysteine and the phenylalanine. Of the read, only the CDR3 DNA is kept; its 45 bases are in frame from base 1. Compared with germline, V lacks 3 bases and J lacks 4 bases; bases without a gene match: 5. CDR1 SGHAT and CDR2 FQNNGV are derived from the germline V gene. Material: PBMCs from the stem cell graft donor, obtained from the stem cell graft. This TCR was sampled from a human donor who donated a stem cell graft to a child with aplastic anemia. The chain joins TRBV11-2 to TRBJ2-3, with 9 middle bases fitting TRBD2. The DNA is as follows: TGTGCCAGCAGCTTGATGGGACTAGCATCAGATACGCAGTATTTT. This encodes CASSLMGLASDTQYF. Extended through the reference TRBV11-2 and TRBJ2-3 proteins, this CDR3 yields the full variable domain: EAGVAQSPRYKIIEKRQSVAFWCNPISGHATLYWYQQILGQGPKLLIQFQNNGVVDDSQLPKDRFSAERLKGVDSTLKIQPAKLEDSAVYLCASSLMGLASDTQYFGPGTRLTVL.